A selection of T cell receptor beta chains follows, all from one sample in a study of blood T cell repertoires in COVID-19. Produced via immunoSEQ multiplex PCR; TCRdb's table is partial and in-frame only. The sample carries about 110,000 clones, less than 90% recorded once. The sample taken for sequencing was peripheral blood. These TCRs come from a woman between 55 and 75 years old with acute or convalescent COVID-19. Each CDR3 is given with its conserved first and last residue. The order of the fields is V gene, J gene, D gene, clone size, CDR3 DNA, CDR3 protein. A D gene is named only where the DNA matches it firmly. Rows give clone size only sometimes, using once, few, many, or a class for an expanded clone.

v_call: TRBV9
j_call: TRBJ2-5
d_call: TRBD2
clone_size: few
cdr3_nt: TGTGCCAGCAGCTCTAGCGGGGGCAGGGGCCAAGAGACCCAGTACTTC
cdr3_aa: CASSSSGGRGQETQYF

v_call: TRBV10-3
j_call: TRBJ1-2
d_call: .
clone_size: few
cdr3_nt: TGTGCCATCGGGGACACCACGGGCAATGGCTACACCTTC
cdr3_aa: CAIGDTTGNGYTF

v_call: TRBV15
j_call: TRBJ1-1
d_call: TRBD1
clone_size: once
cdr3_nt: TGTGCCACCAGCAGAGACCCACAGGGGGCTGCCACTGAAGCTTTCTTT
cdr3_aa: CATSRDPQGAATEAFF

v_call: TRBV3-1/TRBV3-2
j_call: TRBJ1-1
d_call: .
clone_size: .
cdr3_nt: TGTGCCAGCAGCCAAAAGGGGATGAACACTGAAGCTTTCTTT
cdr3_aa: CASSQKGMNTEAFF

v_call: TRBV3-1/TRBV3-2
j_call: TRBJ2-1
d_call: .
clone_size: .
cdr3_nt: TGTGCCAGCAGCCAAGATCTTTCCAGTGAGCAGTTCTTC
cdr3_aa: CASSQDLSSEQFF

v_call: TRBV11-2
j_call: TRBJ1-1
d_call: .
clone_size: .
cdr3_nt: TGTGCCAGCAGCTACCGGTCCAACACTGAAGCTTTCTTT
cdr3_aa: CASSYRSNTEAFF

v_call: TRBV11-2
j_call: TRBJ1-5
d_call: TRBD1
clone_size: .
cdr3_nt: TGTGCCAGCAGCCTGGGGACAGGGGGCCAGCCCCAGCATTTT
cdr3_aa: CASSLGTGGQPQHF

v_call: TRBV20-1
j_call: TRBJ2-3
d_call: .
clone_size: .
cdr3_nt: TGCAGTGCGGAGGTAGATACGCAGTATTTT
cdr3_aa: CSAEVDTQYF

v_call: TRBV10-3
j_call: TRBJ1-2
d_call: TRBD1
clone_size: .
cdr3_nt: TGTGCCATCAGCAGGGACAGGGTATATGGCTACACCTTC
cdr3_aa: CAISRDRVYGYTF

v_call: TRBV28
j_call: TRBJ2-1
d_call: TRBD2
clone_size: .
cdr3_nt: TGTGCCAGCAGTTCGCCTAGCGGGGGGAGCGGGAATGAGCAGTTCTTC
cdr3_aa: CASSSPSGGSGNEQFF

v_call: TRBV6-5
j_call: TRBJ1-1
d_call: .
clone_size: .
cdr3_nt: TGTGCCAGCAAAGCCCCTATCGACACTGAAGCTTTCTTT
cdr3_aa: CASKAPIDTEAFF

v_call: TRBV28
j_call: TRBJ2-7
d_call: .
clone_size: .
cdr3_nt: TGTGCCAGCAGTCTCCTCCTAAATTCCTACGAGCAGTACTTC
cdr3_aa: CASSLLLNSYEQYF

v_call: TRBV29-1
j_call: TRBJ1-2
d_call: TRBD1
clone_size: .
cdr3_nt: TGCAGCGCGGGACAGGGCTATGGCTACACCTTC
cdr3_aa: CSAGQGYGYTF

v_call: TRBV9
j_call: TRBJ2-1
d_call: TRBD2
clone_size: .
cdr3_nt: TGTGCCAGCACAAGCTCAGGGACTAGTAACTACAATGAGCAGTTCTTC
cdr3_aa: CASTSSGTSNYNEQFF

v_call: TRBV19
j_call: TRBJ1-4
d_call: .
clone_size: .
cdr3_nt: TGTGCCAGTAGTCCCTCCCGAGCTAATGAAAAACTGTTTTTT
cdr3_aa: CASSPSRANEKLFF

v_call: TRBV5-4
j_call: TRBJ1-6
d_call: .
clone_size: .
cdr3_nt: TGTGCCAGCAGCTTGGGGCGGGTCTGGAATTCACCCCTCCACTTT
cdr3_aa: CASSLGRVWNSPLHF

v_call: TRBV28
j_call: TRBJ1-6
d_call: TRBD1
clone_size: .
cdr3_nt: TGTGCCAGCAGCCGTCGGACAGGGCAATTGTCACCCCTCCACTTT
cdr3_aa: CASSRRTGQLSPLHF

v_call: TRBV5-8
j_call: TRBJ2-5
d_call: TRBD2
clone_size: .
cdr3_nt: TGTGCCAGCAGCTCGGGACTAGCGGTGCCCCAAGAGACCCAGTACTTC
cdr3_aa: CASSSGLAVPQETQYF

v_call: TRBV12-5
j_call: TRBJ2-7
d_call: .
clone_size: once
cdr3_nt: TGTGCTAGTGGTTTTCCCCGGACAGTTCATGAGCAGTACTTC
cdr3_aa: CASGFPRTVHEQYF

v_call: TRBV5-1
j_call: TRBJ1-4
d_call: .
clone_size: .
cdr3_nt: TGCGCCAGCAGCTTGGTGGGAGGGGATAATGAAAAACTGTTTTTT
cdr3_aa: CASSLVGGDNEKLFF

v_call: TRBV6-1
j_call: TRBJ1-1
d_call: .
clone_size: few
cdr3_nt: TGTGCCAGCAGTCACCCTCAGGGGTTAAACACTGAAGCTTTCTTT
cdr3_aa: CASSHPQGLNTEAFF

v_call: TRBV7-6
j_call: TRBJ2-1
d_call: .
clone_size: .
cdr3_nt: TGTGCCAGCAGCTTACGCGCGGGACCCCTCAATGAGCAGTTCTTC
cdr3_aa: CASSLRAGPLNEQFF

v_call: TRBV14
j_call: TRBJ2-2
d_call: TRBD1
clone_size: .
cdr3_nt: TGTGCCAGCAGCCAAAGGGAGACAGGGATCTTGGCCGGGGAGCTGTTTTTT
cdr3_aa: CASSQRETGILAGELFF